This T cell receptor beta chain was captured by sequencing in a study of blood T cell repertoires in COVID-19 (dated by TCRdb to 2018 to 2021). With regard to the full study: Samples from collaborators originated in the United States, Italy and Spain and spanned both the acute and convalescent phases of COVID-19. The material from the prospective study consisted of cDNA or gDNA derived from T cells, B-cell-depleted T cells, or PBMCs. Deeply sampled blood TCRbeta repertoires from subjects exposed to, actively infected with, or recovered from COVID-19 were included in the dataset. The repertoires were released in a freely available public database meant as a resource for research on the immune response to SARS-CoV-2. The samples were drawn from the first 160 participants of the ongoing ImmuneRACE study and from 1,254 subjects provided by 6 global collaborators. Sample metadata almost always included a de-identified subject ID, COVID-19 status, age in years and sex. Where HLA class I and class II types were available, the types were taken from metadata supplied by the sample provider, not from assay-based typing. The paper as a whole reports these results and caveats: Clinical and demographic metadata were provided uncurated, with the amount varying by source and participant.

Worth noting for this clone: This clone's antigen is unknown. Per-nucleotide qualities are absent, and no much larger clonotype sits a single base away.

A second Seattle source provided samples from volunteer blood donors who had recovered from COVID-19. Collaborating institutions collected whole blood in K2EDTA tubes following their own protocols. For TCRbeta analysis, collaborators shipped samples in one of three forms: frozen whole blood, isolated PBMCs, or DNA extracted from either of those sample types. The CDR3 runs 12 residues from the cysteine to the phenylalanine. Kept here is only the CDR3 DNA, which spans 36 bases and is read in frame from base 1. CDR1 and CDR2 were assigned from the germline V gene as SGHVS and FQNEAQ. V is pruned by 10 bases and J by 5 bases, leaving 7 bases of the junction without a gene match. TCRbeta CDR3 regions were amplified from genomic DNA using the immunoSEQ Assay, a bias-controlled multiplex PCR. The authors' pipeline ran thus. The number of nucleated cells in each sample was estimated by amplification of reference gene primers within the assay. Sequence reads were collapsed and filtered to measure the absolute abundance of every unique TCRbeta CDR3 rearrangement. Productive Simpson clonality was computed per sample as the square root of Simpson's diversity index over productive rearrangements. Here the immuneACCESS table is served through TCRdb, limited to in-frame sequences with V and J called. Missing clones are a known gap in these copies; in checked studies unresolved V genes cover under half, and the rest lacks a known reason. D and trimming were read from the DNA, whereas the V and J calls and clone size are those reported in that table. This sample gives around 150,000 clones in total; 70% to 85% of them show up just once. Clones ranked in the top ten supply 11% of the sample.

The receptor chain draws on TRBV7-8 and TRBJ1-1; 7 bases in the middle match TRBD1. Specimen: peripheral blood. This sequence originates from a man aged 55-75 years who had recovered from COVID-19. The CDR3: CATREGATEAFF. Here is the DNA: TGTGCCACTCGGGAGGGGGCGACTGAAGCTTTCTTT.